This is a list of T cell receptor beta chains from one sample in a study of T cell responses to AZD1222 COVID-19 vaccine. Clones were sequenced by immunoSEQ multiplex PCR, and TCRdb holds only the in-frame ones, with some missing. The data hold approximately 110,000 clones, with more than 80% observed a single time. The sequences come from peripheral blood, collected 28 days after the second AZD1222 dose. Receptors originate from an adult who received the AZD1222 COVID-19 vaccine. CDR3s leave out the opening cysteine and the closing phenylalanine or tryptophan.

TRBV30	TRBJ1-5	AWSVQGRGPGQPQH
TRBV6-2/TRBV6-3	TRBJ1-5	ASSYGNQPQH
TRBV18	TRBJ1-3	ASSLGTAVNTIY
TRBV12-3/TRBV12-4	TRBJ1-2	ASSPTTGVGYT
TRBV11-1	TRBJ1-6	ASSFPGVSPLH
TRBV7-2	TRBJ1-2	ASSSPGTGARGSGYT
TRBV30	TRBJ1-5	AWSVKGIGDQPQH
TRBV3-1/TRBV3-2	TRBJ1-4	ASSQARDRLKLSNEKLF
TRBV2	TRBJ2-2	ASTPSTRGGELF
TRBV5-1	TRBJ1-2	ASSLEDTYGYT
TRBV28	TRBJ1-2	AILGTGYT
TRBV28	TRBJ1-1	ASSSHMGGGDTEAF
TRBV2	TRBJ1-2	ASSAVEANYGYT
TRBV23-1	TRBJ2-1	ASSQPENEQF
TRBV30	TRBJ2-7	AWRPGQGLYEQY
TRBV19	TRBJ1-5	ASTHGEGRLGNQPQH
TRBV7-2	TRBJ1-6	ASSPFENSPLH
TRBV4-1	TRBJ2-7	ASSQERIRDYEQY
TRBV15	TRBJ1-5	ATSPGRTNQPQH
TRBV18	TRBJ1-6	ASSPRDEHSPLH
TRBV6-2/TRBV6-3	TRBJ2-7	ASSYTQTSPGRRAEQY
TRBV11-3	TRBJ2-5	ASSLNRVETQY
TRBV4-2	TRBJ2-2	ASSQGLAAGELF
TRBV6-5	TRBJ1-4	ASSYQSGGAEKLF
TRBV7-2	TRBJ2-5	ASSSGGKETQY
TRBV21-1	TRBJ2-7	ASVTGARGEQY
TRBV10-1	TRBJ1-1	ASSAGSQNTEAF
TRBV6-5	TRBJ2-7	ASSTGTTPYEQY
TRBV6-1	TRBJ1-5	ASSEGWGTQPQH
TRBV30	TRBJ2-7	AWSVSPAGGRTYEQY
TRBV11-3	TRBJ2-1	ASSLDYWLAGGHNEQF
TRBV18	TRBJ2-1	ASSDSEVSKRF
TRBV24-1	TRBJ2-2	ATSDLRGVSNTGELF
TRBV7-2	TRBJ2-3	ASTGRISTDTQY
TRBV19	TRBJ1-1	ASNPGEQNTEAF
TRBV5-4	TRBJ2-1	ASSLSGQVF
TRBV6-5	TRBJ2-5	ASRQGKTQY
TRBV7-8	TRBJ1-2	ASSLRQGAVIGYT
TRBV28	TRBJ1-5	ASSPPGTYSQH
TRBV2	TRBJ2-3	ASSEIGTDTQY
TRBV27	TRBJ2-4	ASMPPTGQGAGNIQY
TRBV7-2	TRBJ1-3	ASSRTGLISGNTIY
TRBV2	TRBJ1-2	ASKSGGWGYT
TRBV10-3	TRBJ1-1	AINDRVDTEAF
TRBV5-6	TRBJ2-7	ASIGPSVGGSYEQY
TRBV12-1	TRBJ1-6	ASGEDSLDSPLH